A single sample is the source of the 23 T cell receptor beta chains below, sequenced in a study of blood T cell repertoires in COVID-19 (dated by TCRdb to between 2020 and 2021). Libraries were built with the immunoSEQ multiplex PCR assay. TCRdb retrieved this table from immuneACCESS and kept in-frame rearrangements only. Not all clones are present; in checked studies, unresolved V genes account for under half, and no reason is known for the remainder. Recorded for this sample are around 260,000 clones; 86% of them occurred a single time. The top ten clonotypes cover 3.6% of the sample. Specimen: peripheral blood. The receptor source for this set is a man in his late teens or twenties with active or convalescent COVID-19.

This clone was detected only once. The V call is TRBV3-1 (or the pseudogene TRBV3-2), the J call TRBJ2-7, with 9 bases identical to TRBD2. Germline V CDR1 and CDR2: LGHDT, YNNKEL (reference sequence). The V segment lost 4 bases and the J segment 2 bases; nucleotides outside the gene matches: 6. This CDR3 has 15 amino acids. The CDR3 sequence: CASSLPGGGAYEQYF. The CDR3 bases are TGTGCCAGCAGCCTCCCGGGCGGGGGGGCCTACGAGCAGTACTTC.

This clone was seen more than once but under ten times. V usage is TRBV5-1 and J usage is TRBJ2-7; the match to TRBD2 covers 7 bases. Germline V lookup: CDR1 SGHRS, CDR2 YFSETQ. The CDR3 extends over 14 amino acids. Trimming at V came to 6 bases and at J to 6 bases, leaving 12 bases not matched to a gene. CDR3 residues: CASKVASGMSEQYF. In DNA form, the CDR3 reads TGCGCCAGCAAAGTGGCTAGCGGCATGAGCGAGCAGTACTTC.

This sequence joins TRBV24-1 and TRBJ1-2; D is possibly TRBD1 (6 bases). Trimming took 4 bases from V and 8 from J, leaving 19 bases between them. Germline loops: CDR1 KGHDR, CDR2 SFDVKD. CDR3 size: 15 residues. The chain's CDR3 is CATSDPGTPYGGYTF. Here the CDR3 DNA reads TGTGCCACCAGTGACCCTGGGACACCCTATGGCGGCTACACCTTC.

This chain uses TRBV7-2 with TRBJ1-4; 7 bases fit TRBD1. The V segment lost 9 bases and the J segment 8 bases; nucleotides outside the gene matches: 12. Germline lookup yields CDR1 SGHTA and CDR2 FQGNSA. The CDR3 runs 14 residues. CDR3 amino acids: CASAEGALREKLFF. The CDR3 coding sequence is TGTGCCAGTGCCGAGGGGGCCCTAAGGGAAAAACTGTTTTTT.

The gene calls are TRBV28 and TRBJ2-7, with D unclear. V gave up 10 bases and J gave up 4 bases, with 11 bases separating them. CDR1 MDHEN and CDR2 SYDVKM come from the germline V gene. There are 11 residues in the CDR3. The CDR3 here is CATNGEYEQYF. DNA of the CDR3: TGTGCCACAAACGGAGAATACGAGCAGTACTTC.

This chain links TRBV24-1 with TRBJ1-2; possible D gene TRBD1, 6 bases. V lost 2 bases, J lost 9 bases, and 12 bases lay in between. Germline V gene lookup returns CDR1 KGHDR and CDR2 SFDVKD. The CDR3 loop spans 13 amino acids. CDR3 residues: CATSDSTGPRYTF. The CDR3 DNA is TGTGCCACCAGTGATTCTACAGGGCCCCGCTACACCTTC.

The chain couples TRBV29-1 to TRBJ2-3, with 10 bases aligning to TRBD1. With 8 bases clipped from V and 0 bases from J, the junction kept 2 bases outside the gene matches. The CDR3 has 13 residues. The germline V gene encodes CDR1 SQVTM and CDR2 ANQGSEA. The CDR3 DNA sequence: TGCAGCCTGGGACAGGGGAGCACAGATACGCAGTATTTT. Encoded protein: CSLGQGSTDTQYF.

The genes are TRBV24-1 and TRBJ2-1; 7 positions match TRBD1. Germline V gene lookup returns CDR1 KGHDR and CDR2 SFDVKD. The CDR3 extends over 16 amino acids. Unmatched junction bases numbered 13, after V lost 4 bases and J lost 8 bases. This CDR3 reads CATSDSGAGGGDEQFF. DNA of the CDR3: TGTGCCACCAGTGACTCTGGGGCAGGGGGTGGGGATGAGCAGTTCTTC.

The CDR3 DNA sequence: TGCACCATGAAAAAATGGGGGGGGACCTACGAGCAGTACTTC. This translates into CTMKKWGGTYEQYF. The chain joins TRBV1 to TRBJ2-7; TRBD2 is taken as the D call from the table, unchecked against the DNA. TRBV1 is marked as a pseudogene. This CDR3 has 14 residues.

V and J are TRBV10-3 and TRBJ1-1, with TRBD1 as a possible D gene (5 bases). This CDR3 spans 14 amino acids. Germline V CDR1 and CDR2: ENHRY, SYGVKD. Between the trimmed V and J ends, which lost 5 bases and 0 bases, there was a span of 10 bases. The CDR3 loop is CAISKGIMNTEAFF. The CDR3 DNA follows: TGTGCCATCAGTAAGGGGATTATGAACACTGAAGCTTTCTTT.

V and J are TRBV30 and TRBJ2-5; no reliable D call. Germline V gene data show CDR1 as GTSNPN and CDR2 as SVGIG (reference sequence). V lost 3 bases and J lost 2, with 10 bases in between. The CDR3 contains 13 residues. Here the CDR3 reads CAWSGARQETQYF. Written as DNA, the CDR3 is TGTGCCTGGAGCGGCGCTAGGCAAGAGACCCAGTACTTC.

The chain recombines TRBV6-5 with TRBJ2-5; D not certain. This CDR3 comprises 14 residues. Germline V gives CDR1 MNHEY, CDR2 SVGAGI. Deletions cut 0 bases from V and 5 bases from J, with 10 bases between. The CDR3 DNA reads TGTGCCAGCAGTTACTCCTTCCGGAGCGAGACCCAGTACTTC. Protein sequence: CASSYSFRSETQYF.

This chain uses TRBV29-1 with TRBJ1-1; D gene uncertain. V shed 2 bases and J shed 6 bases, with 13 bases lying between them. CDR3 length: 13 residues. The V gene's germline CDR1 is SQVTM and CDR2 ANQGSEA. The CDR3 loop is CSVESLGKAEAFF. The DNA of the CDR3 is TGCAGCGTTGAATCTCTCGGGAAGGCTGAAGCTTTCTTT.

The chain employs TRBV2 and TRBJ1-2, with a tentative D call TRBD1 (5 bases). The V end lost 2 bases, the J end lost 1 base, and 8 bases lay between the germline ends. CDR3 length: 14 residues. Germline V gives CDR1 SNHLY, CDR2 FYNNEI. For the CDR3, the DNA is TGTGCCAGCAGTGAACAGGGAGGTAACTATGGCTACACCTTC. Translated, it gives CASSEQGGNYGYTF. The complete variable domain, with remaining parts taken from reference TRBV2 and TRBJ1-2, reads EPEVTQTPSHQVTQMGQEVILRCVPISNHLYFYWYRQILGQKVEFLVSFYNNEISEKSEIFDDQFSVERPDGSNFTLKIRSTKLEDSAMYFCASSEQGGNYGYTFGSGTRLTVV.

CDR3 region: CASSRGTSGGSSYEQYF. As DNA, the CDR3 is TGTGCCAGCAGCCGAGGGACTAGCGGGGGGAGCTCCTACGAGCAGTACTTC. The chain uses TRBV5-5 and TRBJ2-7, with TRBD2 identical over 15 bases. Trimming took 4 bases from V and 0 from J; bases not matched to a gene: 5. Germline CDR1 reads SGHKS; CDR2 reads YYEKEE (reference sequence). The CDR3 totals 17 residues.

J is TRBJ2-1 and V is TRBV6-5; TRBD2 matches at 9 bases. The CDR3 runs to 12 residues. Trimming took 4 bases from V and 10 from J; bases not matched to a gene: 2. Germline assignment: CDR1 MNHEY and CDR2 SVGAGI. The CDR3 region has the DNA TGTGCCAGCAGTTTTCTAGCGGGGGAGCAGTTCTTC. It yields the protein CASSFLAGEQFF.

This sequence joins TRBV6-5 and TRBJ2-7, with D perhaps matching TRBD2 (6 bases). This CDR3 has 11 residues. The germline V gene has CDR1 MNHEY and CDR2 SVGAGI. The V gene lost 6 bases and the J gene lost 9 bases, with 12 bases spanning the gap. CDR3 protein: CASSARGSQYF. For the CDR3, the DNA is TGTGCCAGCAGCGCCCGGGGGTCGCAGTACTTC.

V usage is TRBV11-1 and J usage is TRBJ2-5; the match to TRBD2 covers 11 bases. This CDR3 has 16 amino acids. J gave up 2 bases and V 4 bases, and 6 bases lay outside the gene matches. Germline lookup yields CDR1 SGHAT and CDR2 FQDESV (reference sequence). For the CDR3, the DNA is TGTGCCAGCAGCTCCCGACTAGCGGGGTTGCAAGAGACCCAGTACTTC. It encodes CASSSRLAGLQETQYF.

This rearrangement joins TRBV27 to TRBJ2-5; D is perhaps TRBD1 (7 bases). Trimming left V 0 bases short and J 2 bases short, with 10 bases between. The CDR3 contains 15 residues. Germline V gene data show CDR1 as MNHEY and CDR2 as SMNVEV (reference sequence). The CDR3: CASSLSRGQQETQYF. The CDR3 DNA reads as TGTGCCAGCAGTTTATCGCGGGGACAGCAAGAGACCCAGTACTTC.

The chain uses TRBV4-1 and TRBJ2-1, with 11 bases matching TRBD2. The CDR3 covers 15 residues. The ends lost 0 bases at V and 6 bases at J; junction bases unmatched: 1. CDR1 and CDR2 from the germline V gene are MGHRA and YSYEKL. The CDR3 DNA follows: TGCGCCAGCAGCCAAGAGGGACTAGCGGCCAATGAGCAGTTCTTC. Protein product: CASSQEGLAANEQFF.

V usage is TRBV18 and J usage is TRBJ1-3; no reliable D call. Germline V CDR1 and CDR2: KGHSH, LQKENI. This CDR3 contains 15 residues. Deletions cut 2 bases from V and 6 bases from J, with 14 bases between. The CDR3 sequence is CASSPESVLQNTIYF. CDR3 coding DNA: TGTGCCAGCTCACCAGAGTCTGTACTTCAAAACACCATATATTTT.

The V call is TRBV6-5, the J call TRBJ2-3; 14 bases map to TRBD2. The CDR3 is 16 amino acids. V lost 4 bases to trimming and J lost 1 base; unmatched junction nucleotides: 1. The germline V gene encodes CDR1 MNHEY and CDR2 SVGAGI. This CDR3 reads CASSSGLAGGTDTQYF. The CDR3 bases are TGTGCCAGCAGTTCGGGACTAGCGGGGGGCACAGATACGCAGTATTTT.

The V call is TRBV7-2, the J call TRBJ2-3, with no clear D. V was clipped by 5 bases and J by 6 bases, with 9 bases between them. Germline CDR1 is SGHTA and CDR2 is FQGNSA. The CDR3 covers 12 residues. DNA of the CDR3: TGTGCCAGCAGCGCCTTTCGGGATACGCAGTATTTT. Protein sequence: CASSAFRDTQYF.